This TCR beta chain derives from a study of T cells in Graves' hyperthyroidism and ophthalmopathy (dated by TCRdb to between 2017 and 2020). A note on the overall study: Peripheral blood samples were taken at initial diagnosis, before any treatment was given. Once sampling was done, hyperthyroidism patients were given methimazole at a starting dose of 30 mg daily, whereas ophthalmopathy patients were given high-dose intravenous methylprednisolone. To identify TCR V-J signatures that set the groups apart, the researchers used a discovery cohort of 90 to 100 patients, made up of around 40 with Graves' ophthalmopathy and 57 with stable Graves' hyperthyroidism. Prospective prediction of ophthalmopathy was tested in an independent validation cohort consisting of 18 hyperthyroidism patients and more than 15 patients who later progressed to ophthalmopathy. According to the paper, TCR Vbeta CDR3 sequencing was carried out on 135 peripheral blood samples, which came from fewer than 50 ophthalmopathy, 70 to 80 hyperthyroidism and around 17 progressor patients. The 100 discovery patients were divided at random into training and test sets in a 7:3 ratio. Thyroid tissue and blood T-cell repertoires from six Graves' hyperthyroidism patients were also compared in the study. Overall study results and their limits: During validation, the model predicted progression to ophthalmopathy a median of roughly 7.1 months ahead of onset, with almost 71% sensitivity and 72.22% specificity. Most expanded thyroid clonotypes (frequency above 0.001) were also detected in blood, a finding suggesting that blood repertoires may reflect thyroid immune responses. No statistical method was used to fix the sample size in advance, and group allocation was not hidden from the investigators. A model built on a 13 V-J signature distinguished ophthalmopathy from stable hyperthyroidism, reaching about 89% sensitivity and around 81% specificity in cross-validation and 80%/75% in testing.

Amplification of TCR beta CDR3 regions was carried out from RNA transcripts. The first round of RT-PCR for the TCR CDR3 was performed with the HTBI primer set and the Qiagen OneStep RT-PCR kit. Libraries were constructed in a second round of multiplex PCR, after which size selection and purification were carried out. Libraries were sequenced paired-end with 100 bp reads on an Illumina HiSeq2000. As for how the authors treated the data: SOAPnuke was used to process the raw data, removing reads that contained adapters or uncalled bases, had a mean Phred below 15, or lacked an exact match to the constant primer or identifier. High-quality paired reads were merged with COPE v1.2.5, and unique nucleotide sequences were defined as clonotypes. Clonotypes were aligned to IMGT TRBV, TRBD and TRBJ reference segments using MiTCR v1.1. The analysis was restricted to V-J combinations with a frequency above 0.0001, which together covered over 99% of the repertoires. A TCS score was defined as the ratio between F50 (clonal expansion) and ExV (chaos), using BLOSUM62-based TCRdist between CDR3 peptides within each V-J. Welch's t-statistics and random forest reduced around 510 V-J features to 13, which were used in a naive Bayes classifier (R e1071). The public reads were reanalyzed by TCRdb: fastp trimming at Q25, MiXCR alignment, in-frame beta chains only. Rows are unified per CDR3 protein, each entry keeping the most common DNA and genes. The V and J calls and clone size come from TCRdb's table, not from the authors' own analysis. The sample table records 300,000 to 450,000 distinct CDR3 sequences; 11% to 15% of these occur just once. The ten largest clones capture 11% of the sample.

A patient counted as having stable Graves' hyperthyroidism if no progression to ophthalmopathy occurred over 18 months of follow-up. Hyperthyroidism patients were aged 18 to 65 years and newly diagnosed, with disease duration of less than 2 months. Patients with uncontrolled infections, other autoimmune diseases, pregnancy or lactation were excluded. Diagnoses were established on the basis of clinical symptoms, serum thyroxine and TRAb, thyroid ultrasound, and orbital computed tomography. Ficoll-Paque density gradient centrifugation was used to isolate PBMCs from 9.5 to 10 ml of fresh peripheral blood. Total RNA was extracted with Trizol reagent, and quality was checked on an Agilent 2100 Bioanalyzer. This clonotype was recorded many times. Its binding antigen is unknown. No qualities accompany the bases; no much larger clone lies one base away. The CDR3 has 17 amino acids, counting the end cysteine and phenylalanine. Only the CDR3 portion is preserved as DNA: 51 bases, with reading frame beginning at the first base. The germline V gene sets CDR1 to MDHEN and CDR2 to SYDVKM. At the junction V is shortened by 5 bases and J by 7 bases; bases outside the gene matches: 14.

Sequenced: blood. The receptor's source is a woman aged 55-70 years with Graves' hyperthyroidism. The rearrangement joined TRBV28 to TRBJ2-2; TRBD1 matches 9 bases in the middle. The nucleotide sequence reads TGTGCCAGCAGTCCAACACCGGGACAGGGAAACGACGGGGAGCTGTTTTTT. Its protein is CASSPTPGQGNDGELFF.